Each of the 10 T cell receptor beta chains below was sequenced from the same sample in a study of beta chain features in type 1 diabetes. Of the isolated RNA, all was reverse transcribed, and so the sequenced material was expressed TCRB transcripts. The data were produced by immunoSEQ multiplex PCR, yet TCRdb's version contains in-frame clones alone and is incomplete. This sample yields 38,000 or so clones, of which 64% are seen a single time; 2% to 2.5% belongs to the top ten. Sequencing used Tregs from blood. The receptor source for this set is a woman under 40 in good health.

This chain uses TRBV2 with TRBJ2-1; TRBD2 agrees at 7 bases. J gave up 3 bases and V 6 bases, and 5 bases lay outside the gene matches. The CDR3 has 14 amino acids. Germline CDR1 reads SNHLY; CDR2 reads FYNNEI. CDR3 sequence: CASRGAGSYNEQFF. As DNA, the CDR3 is TGTGCCAGCAGGGGAGCGGGAAGCTACAATGAGCAGTTCTTC.

The rearrangement links TRBV7-8 to TRBJ2-7; perhaps TRBD2 as D (7 bases). The germline V gene has CDR1 SGHVS and CDR2 FQNEAQ. V was clipped by 7 bases and J by 0 bases, with 13 bases between them. CDR3 size: 14 residues. The CDR3 loop is CASKRGHSSYEQYF. CDR3 DNA: TGTGCCAGCAAGCGGGGACACAGCTCCTACGAGCAGTACTTC.

CDR3 DNA: TGTGCCAGCAGCTTTGGAGATCAGCCCCAGCATTTT. This sequence encodes CASSFGDQPQHF. The chain combines TRBV7-9 with TRBJ1-5; no definite D call. Trimming stripped 3 bases from V and 5 bases from J, with 5 bases between. This CDR3 comprises 12 residues. Germline values: CDR1 SEHNR, CDR2 FQNEAQ (reference sequence).

This clone was picked up a small number of times. The chain has TRBV28 and TRBJ2-4, with a tentative D call TRBD2 (6 bases). The CDR3 contains 14 residues. CDR1 is MDHEN, CDR2 SYDVKM, per germline. V was trimmed by 3 bases and J by 9 bases, leaving 15 bases between them. CDR3 residues: CASSFGGRSGIQYF. CDR3 nucleotides: TGTGCCAGCAGTTTTGGTGGGAGGTCTGGCATTCAGTACTTC.

The chain links TRBV5-1 to TRBJ2-1, with 9 bases identical to TRBD1. The V segment lost 4 bases and the J segment 7 bases; nucleotides outside the gene matches: 15. The CDR3 totals 17 residues. In germline, CDR1 is SGHRS, CDR2 YFSETQ. Here the CDR3 reads CASSLLRSQGAKNEQFF. The CDR3 DNA follows: TGCGCCAGCAGCCTCTTGAGGTCACAGGGGGCGAAAAATGAGCAGTTCTTC.

This sequence joins TRBV5-1 and TRBJ2-5; 7 nucleotides agree with TRBD1. This CDR3 comprises 15 residues. The germline CDR1 and CDR2 sequences are SGHRS and YFSETQ. The trim removed 1 base at V and 3 bases at J, leaving 6 bases unmatched. DNA for the CDR3: TGCGCCAGCAGCTTGTTCTTAGGGGGCGAAGAGACCCAGTACTTC. Residues: CASSLFLGGEETQYF.

The J gene is TRBJ2-1, the V gene TRBV6-5; 9 positions match TRBD2. The CDR3 extends over 16 amino acids. V gave up 2 bases and J gave up 8 bases; unmatched junction bases: 10. Germline CDR1 is MNHEY and CDR2 is SVGAGI. This chain's CDR3 is CASSYGSGRPFDEQFF. CDR3 DNA sequence: TGTGCCAGCAGTTACGGCAGCGGGAGGCCTTTCGATGAGCAGTTCTTC.

This clone was recorded a few times. The gene calls are TRBV28 and TRBJ2-1, with unresolved D. This CDR3 comprises 17 residues. Between the trimmed V and J ends, which lost 3 bases and 9 bases, there was a span of 24 bases. Per the germline V gene, CDR1 is MDHEN and CDR2 is SYDVKM. The CDR3 bases are TGTGCCAGCAGTTTTGATTCATTTGGTAGCCGGAGCAGTGAGCAGTTCTTC. Residues: CASSFDSFGSRSSEQFF.

This chain joins TRBV10-3 and TRBJ2-1; TRBD1 agrees at 9 bases. CDR3 length equals 16 residues. Germline V lookup: CDR1 ENHRY, CDR2 SYGVKD. Trimming removed 0 bases from V and 4 bases from J; junction bases left unmatched: 4. The CDR3 bases are TGTGCCATCAGTGAGTCGGGACAGGGCTCGTACAATGAGCAGTTCTTC. It translates to CAISESGQGSYNEQFF.

The chain carries TRBV28 and TRBJ2-7; 7 positions match TRBD2. The length of the CDR3 is 15 residues. Germline V gives CDR1 MDHEN, CDR2 SYDVKM. The ends lost 5 bases at V and 2 bases at J; junction bases unmatched: 9. CDR3 sequence: CASSPSGLTTYEQYF. Here the CDR3 DNA reads TGTGCCAGCAGTCCTAGCGGCCTAACTACCTACGAGCAGTACTTC.